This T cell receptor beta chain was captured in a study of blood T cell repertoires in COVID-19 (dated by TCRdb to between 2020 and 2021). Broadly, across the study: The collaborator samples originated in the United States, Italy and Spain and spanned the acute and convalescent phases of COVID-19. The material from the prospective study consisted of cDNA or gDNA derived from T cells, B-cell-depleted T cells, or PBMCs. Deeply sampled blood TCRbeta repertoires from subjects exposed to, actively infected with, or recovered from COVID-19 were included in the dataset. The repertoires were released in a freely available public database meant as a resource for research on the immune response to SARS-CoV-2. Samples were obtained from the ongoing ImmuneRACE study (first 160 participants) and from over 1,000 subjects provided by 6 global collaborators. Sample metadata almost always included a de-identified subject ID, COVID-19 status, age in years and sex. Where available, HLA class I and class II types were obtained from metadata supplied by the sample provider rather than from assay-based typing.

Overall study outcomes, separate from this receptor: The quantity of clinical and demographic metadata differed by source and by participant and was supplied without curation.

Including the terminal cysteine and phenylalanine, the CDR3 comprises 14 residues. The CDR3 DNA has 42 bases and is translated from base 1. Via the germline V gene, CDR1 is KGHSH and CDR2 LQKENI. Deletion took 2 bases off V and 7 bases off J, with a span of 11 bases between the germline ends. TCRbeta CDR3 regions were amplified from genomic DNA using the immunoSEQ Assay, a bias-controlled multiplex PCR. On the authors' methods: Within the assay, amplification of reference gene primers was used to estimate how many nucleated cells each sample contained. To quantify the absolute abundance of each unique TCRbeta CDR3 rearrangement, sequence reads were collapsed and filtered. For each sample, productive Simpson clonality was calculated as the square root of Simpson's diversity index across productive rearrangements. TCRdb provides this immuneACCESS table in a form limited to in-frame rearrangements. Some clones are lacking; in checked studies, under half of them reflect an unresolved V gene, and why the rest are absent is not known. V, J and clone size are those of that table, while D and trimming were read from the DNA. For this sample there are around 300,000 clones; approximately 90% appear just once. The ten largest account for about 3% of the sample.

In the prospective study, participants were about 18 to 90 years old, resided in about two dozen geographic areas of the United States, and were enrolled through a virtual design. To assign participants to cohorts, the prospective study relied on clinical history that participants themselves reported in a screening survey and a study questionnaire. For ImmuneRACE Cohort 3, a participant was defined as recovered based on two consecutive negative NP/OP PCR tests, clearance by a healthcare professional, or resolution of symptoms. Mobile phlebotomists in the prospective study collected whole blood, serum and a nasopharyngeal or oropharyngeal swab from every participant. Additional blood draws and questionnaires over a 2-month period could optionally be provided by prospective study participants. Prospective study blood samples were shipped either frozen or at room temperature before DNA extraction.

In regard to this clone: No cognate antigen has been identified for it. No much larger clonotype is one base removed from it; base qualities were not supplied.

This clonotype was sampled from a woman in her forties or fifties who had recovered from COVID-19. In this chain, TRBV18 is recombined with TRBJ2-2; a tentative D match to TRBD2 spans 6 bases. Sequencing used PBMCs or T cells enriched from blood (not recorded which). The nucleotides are TGTGCCAGCTCACCAAGCAGGGAGGTCGGGGAGCTGTTTTTT. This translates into CASSPSREVGELFF.